This TCR beta chain was recorded in a study of tumor and adjacent non-tumor tissue in lung cancer. Findings of the study overall: Tumor tissue had significantly higher TCR diversity than normal lung. Top 100 clones took a larger repertoire share in normal lung.

On this clonotype itself: As yet, its antigen is unknown. The CDR3 does not end in the conserved phenylalanine or tryptophan, so this is likely a read error.

TCRbeta libraries were built with three rounds of nested PCR, modified from ARM-PCR. MiXCR was run by TCRdb on the multiplex PCR reads, yielding one entry per CDR3 protein. This table has about 86,000 distinct CDR3 sequences, under 80% appearing once. The template was RNA from unsorted bulk tissue. This non-tumor lung sample came from over 3 cm beyond the tumor edge. CDR1 is SGHAT, CDR2 FQNNGV, per germline. With 5 bases clipped from V and 1 base from J, the junction kept 14 bases outside the gene matches. The CDR3 consists of 19 residues. Specimen: distant non-tumor lung tissue. The receptor's source is a woman aged 50 to 60 with non-small cell lung cancer. This sequence joins TRBV11-2 and TRBJ2-3, with TRBD2 matching 11 bases. CDR3 nucleotide sequence: TGTGCCAGCAGCATCGGAGTAGCGGGAGGGAAATTCGGCACAGATACGCAGTATATT. Residues: CASSIGVAGGKFGTDTQYI.